This T cell receptor (beta chain) was found in a study of early T cells in non-severe SARS-CoV-2 infection. The germline CDR1 and CDR2 sequences are WSHSY and SAAADI. Trimming removed 2 bases from V and 8 bases from J, with 9 bases in between. The CDR3 is 12 amino acids. This clonotype came up many times. Tagging with unique molecular identifiers was applied to individual cDNA molecules. TCRdb reprocessed the 5' RACE reads with MiXCR, giving one entry per CDR3 protein. The table includes tens of thousands of distinct CDR3 sequences, around an eighth detected once. The chain has TRBV10-2 and TRBJ1-2, with D possibly TRBD1 on 5 matching bases. Sequencing used whole blood. The TCR comes from an adult who was a healthcare worker with PCR-confirmed SARS-CoV-2 infection or an uninfected control (not recorded which). CDR3 sequence: CASSEAGIGYTF. The CDR3 DNA is TGCGCCAGCAGTGAGGCAGGGATAGGCTACACCTTC.